The 26 T cell receptor beta chains below were found in one sample sequenced in a study of STAT5B mutations in CD4+ large granular lymphocyte leukemia. Only in-frame clones appear in the TCRdb table, and some are missing; sequencing was by immunoSEQ multiplex PCR. The table has about 21,000 clones, 65% to 80% seen once; the top ten hold approximately 28%. The source material was CD4+ T cells from blood buffy coats. These receptors were collected from a human donor in good health.

The chain combines TRBV5-1 with TRBJ1-1; a weak D match, TRBD1 (5 bases). Trimming took 7 bases from V and 1 from J, leaving 14 bases between them. In germline, CDR1 is SGHRS, CDR2 YFSETQ. This CDR3 spans 14 amino acids. The CDR3 loop reads CASSPGAQNTEAFF. CDR3 coding DNA: TGCGCCAGCTCCCCTGGGGCACAGAACACTGAAGCTTTCTTT.

This clone appeared a few times. The chain links TRBV7-3 to TRBJ2-1; D ambiguous. Between the trimmed V and J ends, which lost 6 bases and 7 bases, there was a span of 10 bases. Germline CDR1 SGHTA, CDR2 FQGTGA. This CDR3 has 12 residues. The CDR3 DNA reads as TGTGCCAGCAGTCTGTCTGGGAATGAGCAGTTCTTC. Translating gives CASSLSGNEQFF.

The sample holds a few counts of this clone. The genes are TRBV11-3 and TRBJ2-5, with 8 positions matching TRBD1. With V trimmed by 1 base and J by 9 bases, 7 bases remained unmatched. CDR3 size: 14 residues. Germline CDR1 is SGHNT and CDR2 is YENEEA. CDR3 DNA: TGTGCCAGCAGCTTAGGGACAGGGAAAATCTCCCAGTACTTC. Protein: CASSLGTGKISQYF.

The chain uses TRBV29-1 and TRBJ2-5, with D perhaps matching TRBD1 or TRBD2 (5 bases each). Germline lookup yields CDR1 SQVTM and CDR2 ANQGSEA. This CDR3 has 12 amino acids. V was shortened by 4 bases and J by 2 bases, with 8 bases between the two germline ends. The CDR3 nucleotides read TGCAGCGTTGGGGGACGGCAAGAGACCCAGTACTTC. Translated, it gives CSVGGRQETQYF.

The V and J genes are TRBV7-9 and TRBJ2-7, with a tentative D call TRBD2 (5 bases). V lost 0 bases and J 4 bases, leaving 13 bases between the germline ends. The CDR3 has 15 residues. Germline CDR1 reads SEHNR; CDR2 reads FQNEAQ (reference sequence). The CDR3 reads CASSLALGWRYEQYF. The CDR3 nucleotides read TGTGCCAGCAGCTTAGCGCTTGGGTGGAGGTACGAGCAGTACTTC.

The rearrangement uses TRBV6-1 and TRBJ1-2, with D possibly matching TRBD1 (6 bases). This CDR3 region has 11 residues. Trimming left V 7 bases short and J 8 bases short, with 11 bases between. Germline V gene data show CDR1 as MNHNS and CDR2 as SASEGT. CDR3 sequence: CASTGARGYTF. CDR3 nucleotide sequence: TGTGCCAGCACGGGGGCGCGGGGCTACACCTTC.

CDR3 nucleotide sequence: TGCGCCAGCAGTGAGTCTGGGGGGGGCAAAAACATTCAGTACTTC. Encoded protein: CASSESGGGKNIQYF. J is TRBJ2-4 and V is TRBV10-2; 7 bases match TRBD2. The germline gives CDR1 WSHSY, CDR2 SAAADI. J lost 3 bases, V lost 0 bases, and 2 bases had no gene match. The CDR3 extends over 15 amino acids.

This rearrangement joins TRBV10-3 to TRBJ1-5; tentatively, D is TRBD1 (6 bases). With 2 bases removed from V and 7 bases from J, the gap between germline ends came to 6 bases. Germline V gene sequence: CDR1 ENHRY, CDR2 SYGVKD. The CDR3 consists of 12 residues. The chain's CDR3 is CAISEGGQPQHF. Here the CDR3 DNA reads TGTGCCATCAGTGAGGGGGGCCAGCCCCAGCATTTT.

The V call is TRBV7-2, the J call TRBJ2-5; D assignment may be TRBD1 or TRBD2 (5 bases each). V was cut by 3 bases and J by 4 bases, with 12 bases left in between. CDR1 SGHTA and CDR2 FQGNSA come from the germline V gene. This CDR3 is 14 amino acids long. Here the CDR3 DNA reads TGTGCCAGCAGCTTTCTCGGGACGGGAGAGACCCAGTACTTC. Amino acid sequence: CASSFLGTGETQYF.

In this sample, this clone turned up a few times. This chain connects TRBV28 to TRBJ1-4, with D perhaps TRBD1 (5 bases). V was shortened by 2 bases and J by 9 bases, with 13 bases between the two germline ends. Per the germline V gene, CDR1 is MDHEN and CDR2 is SYDVKM. The length of the CDR3 is 14 residues. The CDR3 DNA reads TGTGCCAGCAGTTTACCAGGGATGTCGAAAAAACTGTTTTTT. Amino acids: CASSLPGMSKKLFF.

The CDR3 is CASSLQGETQYF. CDR3 coding DNA: TGTGCCAGCAGTCTTCAGGGAGAGACCCAGTACTTC. The V call is TRBV2, the J call TRBJ2-5, with a tentative D call TRBD1 (5 bases). Germline V gene sequence: CDR1 SNHLY, CDR2 FYNNEI. Trimming took 5 bases from V and 4 from J, leaving 8 bases between them. The CDR3 loop spans 12 amino acids. The full variable domain, in which reference TRBV2 and TRBJ2-5 provide the parts outside the CDR3, is EPEVTQTPSHQVTQMGQEVILRCVPISNHLYFYWYRQILGQKVEFLVSFYNNEISEKSEIFDDQFSVERPDGSNFTLKIRSTKLEDSAMYFCASSLQGETQYFGPGTRLLVL.

The chain joins TRBV7-8 to TRBJ1-1; D gene ambiguous. The germline V and J ends were trimmed by 3 bases and 0 bases, with 8 bases remaining between them. The CDR3 has 14 residues. Looked up from germline, CDR1 is SGHVS and CDR2 is FQNEAQ. In DNA form, the CDR3 reads TGTGCCAGCAGCTTTACAGCCGTGAACACTGAAGCTTTCTTT. Its translation: CASSFTAVNTEAFF.

This chain links TRBV6-6 with TRBJ1-3; 10 positions agree with TRBD1. The CDR3 covers 16 residues. With V trimmed by 5 bases and J by 4 bases, 8 bases remained unmatched. The germline CDR1 and CDR2 sequences are MNHNY and SVGAGI (reference sequence). The CDR3 protein is CASSTTDRGEGNTIYF. DNA of the CDR3: TGTGCCAGCAGTACCACGGACAGGGGGGAAGGAAACACCATATATTTT.

The chain recombines TRBV25-1 with TRBJ1-6, with a possible D match to TRBD1 (6 bases). The CDR3 spans 14 residues. The germline V and J ends were trimmed by 3 bases and 7 bases, with 10 bases remaining between them. CDR1 and CDR2 (germline): MGHDK, SYGVNS. The CDR3 loop is CASSDRGGNSPLHF. In nucleotides, the CDR3 is TGTGCCAGCAGTGACAGGGGCGGAAATTCACCCCTCCACTTT.

The genes are TRBV11-3 and TRBJ2-2; possibly TRBD1 for D (5 bases). The germline V gene encodes CDR1 SGHNT and CDR2 YENEEA. V lost 5 bases to trimming and J lost 0 bases, with 16 bases between them. The CDR3 totals 17 residues. CDR3 nucleotide sequence: TGTGCCAGCAGCCCAAGGGGCACCCCCCCGAACACCGGGGAGCTGTTTTTT. It encodes CASSPRGTPPNTGELFF.

This chain links TRBV20-1 with TRBJ1-2; D not certain. V was clipped by 3 bases and J by 8 bases, with 10 bases between them. Germline V gene sequence: CDR1 DFQATT, CDR2 SNEGSKA (reference sequence). The CDR3 extends over 11 amino acids. CDR3 in amino acids: CSARNLLGYTF. CDR3 sequence (DNA): TGCAGTGCTAGGAACCTGCTGGGCTACACCTTC.

This clone occurred once. The V gene is TRBV6-5, the J gene TRBJ2-2; D call uncertain. Trimming removed 2 bases from V and 0 bases from J, with 7 bases in between. The CDR3 runs 15 residues. The germline CDR1 and CDR2 sequences are MNHEY and SVGAGI. The CDR3 sequence is CASSYRPTNTGELFF. DNA of the CDR3: TGTGCCAGCAGTTACCGTCCGACGAACACCGGGGAGCTGTTTTTT.

V gene TRBV11-2 combines with J gene TRBJ1-2; 8 bases line up with TRBD1. This CDR3 contains 15 residues. The junction had 5 bases not matched to a gene; V was cut back by 4 bases and J by 1 base. Germline V gene sequence: CDR1 SGHAT, CDR2 FQNNGV. CDR3 residues: CASSSTGAINYGYTF. CDR3 DNA: TGTGCCAGCAGCTCGACAGGGGCGATTAACTATGGCTACACCTTC. The variable domain in full, with the rest retrieved from reference TRBV11-2 and TRBJ1-2, is EAGVAQSPRYKIIEKRQSVAFWCNPISGHATLYWYQQILGQGPKLLIQFQNNGVVDDSQLPKDRFSAERLKGVDSTLKIQPAKLEDSAVYLCASSSTGAINYGYTFGSGTRLTVV.

The J gene is TRBJ1-5, the V gene TRBV6-5; D gene ambiguous. CDR3 length equals 12 residues. Trimming pared 5 bases from V and 0 bases from J, leaving 2 bases between. CDR1 and CDR2 from the germline V gene are MNHEY and SVGAGI. Here the CDR3 reads CASSDSNQPQHF. For the CDR3, the DNA is TGTGCCAGCAGTGATAGCAATCAGCCCCAGCATTTT.

The chain couples TRBV29-1 to TRBJ2-1; 7 nucleotides match TRBD2. V lost 4 bases, J lost 5 bases, and 8 bases stayed unmatched. Germline V CDR1 and CDR2: SQVTM, ANQGSEA. The CDR3 is 14 residues long. CDR3 residues: CSVAGLAADNEQFF. The DNA for the CDR3 is TGCAGCGTTGCCGGCCTAGCGGCCGACAATGAGCAGTTCTTC.

The chain links TRBV6-5 to TRBJ1-1, with TRBD1 as a possible D gene (5 bases). CDR1 MNHEY and CDR2 SVGAGI come from the germline V gene. V lost 5 bases to trimming and J lost 3 bases, with 16 bases between them. This CDR3 region has 15 residues. The CDR3 loop reads CASSGRTGGDTEAFF. The CDR3 DNA sequence: TGTGCCAGCAGTGGCCGGACCGGGGGGGACACTGAAGCTTTCTTT.

The CDR3 spells CASIRTGGSYNEQFF. The CDR3 nucleotides read TGTGCCAGTATCCGGACGGGAGGGTCCTACAATGAGCAGTTCTTC. The chain uses TRBV19 and TRBJ2-1, with 8 bases that match TRBD2. This CDR3 spans 15 amino acids. CDR1 and CDR2 from the germline V gene are LNHDA and SQIVND (reference sequence). V lost 7 bases to trimming and J lost 1 base; unmatched junction nucleotides: 6.

The J gene is TRBJ2-6, the V gene TRBV6-6, with TRBD1 matching over 7 bases. With V trimmed by 5 bases and J by 3 bases, 4 bases remained unmatched. The CDR3 length is 15 residues. Germline V CDR1 and CDR2: MNHNY, SVGAGI (reference sequence). CDR3 region: CASSDRVSGANVLTF. In DNA, the CDR3 is TGTGCCAGCAGTGACAGGGTTAGTGGGGCCAACGTCCTGACTTTC.

The chain recombines TRBV6-1 with TRBJ1-4; 10 bases are shared with TRBD1. V lost 4 bases to trimming and J lost 7 bases; unmatched junction nucleotides: 6. Germline V lookup: CDR1 MNHNS, CDR2 SASEGT. This CDR3 contains 15 residues. CDR3 DNA sequence: TGTGCCAGCAGTGTCGGACAGGGGGTTGCTGAAAAACTGTTTTTT. Amino acid sequence: CASSVGQGVAEKLFF.

The chain couples TRBV4-3 to TRBJ2-1; TRBD2 aligns across 10 bases. The CDR3 sequence is 15 residues long. With 4 bases clipped from V and 10 bases from J, the junction kept 10 bases outside the gene matches. Germline CDR1 LGHNA, CDR2 YSLEER. The chain's CDR3 is CASSRSGGALEEQFF. The CDR3, as DNA: TGCGCCAGCAGCCGGAGCGGGGGGGCCTTGGAAGAGCAGTTCTTC.

This clone was counted between two and nine times. This chain uses TRBV5-1 with TRBJ1-1, with 8 bases identical to TRBD1. This CDR3 has 15 amino acids. Germline CDR1 is SGHRS and CDR2 is YFSETQ. The V segment lost 0 bases and the J segment 6 bases; nucleotides outside the gene matches: 7. CDR3 protein: CASSLATGVLSEAFF. The CDR3 nucleotides read TGCGCCAGCAGCTTGGCGACAGGGGTTTTGTCTGAAGCTTTCTTT.